Detailed here is one T cell receptor beta chain. Its target is unknown. This CDR3 is 14 amino acids long. Germline V gene sequence: CDR1 SQVTM, CDR2 ANQGSEA. The V gene end was trimmed by 7 bases and the J gene end by 4 bases; junction bases not matched to a gene: 9. Sample-barcoded 5' priming and a J-beta primer mix drove a second PCR of about 7 to 11 cycles. TCRdb itself ran the 5' RACE reads through MiXCR, one entry per CDR3 protein. Of about 800,000 distinct CDR3 sequences in the sample, about three fifths were seen once. This sample was taken from a study of blood T cells in healthy people across ages. Study outcomes and limitations: Because sorting was not performed, PBMCs prevented conclusive naive versus antigen-experienced comparison.

Every donor gave roughly 9.2 milliliters of peripheral blood. The specimen was blood. This TCR was recovered from a man aged 25 to 40 in good health. The chain uses TRBV29-1 and TRBJ1-3; 8 bases map to TRBD1. CDR3 in amino acids: CSGVTGVAGNTIYF. As DNA, the CDR3 is TGCAGCGGCGTGACAGGGGTCGCAGGAAACACCATATATTTT.